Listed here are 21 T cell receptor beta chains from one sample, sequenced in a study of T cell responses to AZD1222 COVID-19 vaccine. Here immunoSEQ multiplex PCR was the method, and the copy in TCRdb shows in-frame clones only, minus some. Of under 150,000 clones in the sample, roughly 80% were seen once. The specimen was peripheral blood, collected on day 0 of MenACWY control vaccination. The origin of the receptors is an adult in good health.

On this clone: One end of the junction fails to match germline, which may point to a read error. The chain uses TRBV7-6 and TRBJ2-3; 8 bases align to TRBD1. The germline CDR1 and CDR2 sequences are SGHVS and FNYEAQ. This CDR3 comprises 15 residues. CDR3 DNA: TGTGCCAGCACCTTAACAGGGGGGATCACAGATACGCAGTATTTT. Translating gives CASTLTGGITDTQYF.

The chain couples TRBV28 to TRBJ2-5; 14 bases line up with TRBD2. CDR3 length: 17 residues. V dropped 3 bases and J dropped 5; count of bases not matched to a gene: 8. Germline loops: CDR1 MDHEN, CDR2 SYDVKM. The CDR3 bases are TGTGCCAGCAGTTTTGAAGGACTAGCGGGGGGAGAGGAGACCCAGTACTTC. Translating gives CASSFEGLAGGEETQYF.

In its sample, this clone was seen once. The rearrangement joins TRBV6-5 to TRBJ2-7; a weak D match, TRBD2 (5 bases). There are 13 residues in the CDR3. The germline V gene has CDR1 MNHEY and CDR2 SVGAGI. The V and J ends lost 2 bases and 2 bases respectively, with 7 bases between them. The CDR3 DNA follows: TGTGCCAGCAGTTACGGACTGACCTACGAGCAGTACTTC. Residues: CASSYGLTYEQYF.

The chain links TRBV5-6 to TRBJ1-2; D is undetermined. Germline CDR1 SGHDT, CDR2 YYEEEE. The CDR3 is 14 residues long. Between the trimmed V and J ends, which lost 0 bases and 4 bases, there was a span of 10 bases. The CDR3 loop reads CASSLGSRTYGYTF. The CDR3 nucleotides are TGTGCCAGCAGCTTGGGCAGCCGGACCTATGGCTACACCTTC.

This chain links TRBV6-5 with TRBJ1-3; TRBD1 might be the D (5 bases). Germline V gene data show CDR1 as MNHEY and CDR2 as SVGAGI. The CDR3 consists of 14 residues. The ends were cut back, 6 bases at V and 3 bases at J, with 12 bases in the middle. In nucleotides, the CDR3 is TGTGCCAGCAGCCGCTACGGGGGTGGAAACACCATATATTTT. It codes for CASSRYGGGNTIYF.

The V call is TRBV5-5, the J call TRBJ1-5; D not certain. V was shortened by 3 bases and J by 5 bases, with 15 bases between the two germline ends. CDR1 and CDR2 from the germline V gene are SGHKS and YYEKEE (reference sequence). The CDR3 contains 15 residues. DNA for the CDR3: TGTGCCAGCAGCTCTACCCAAGAGTCTTATCAGCCCCAGCATTTT. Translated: CASSSTQESYQPQHF. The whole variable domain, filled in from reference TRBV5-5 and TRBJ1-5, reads DAGVTQSPTHLIKTRGQQVTLRCSPISGHKSVSWYQQVLGQGPQFIFQYYEKEERGRGNFPDRFSARQFPNYSSELNVNALLLGDSALYLCASSSTQESYQPQHFGDGTRLSIL.

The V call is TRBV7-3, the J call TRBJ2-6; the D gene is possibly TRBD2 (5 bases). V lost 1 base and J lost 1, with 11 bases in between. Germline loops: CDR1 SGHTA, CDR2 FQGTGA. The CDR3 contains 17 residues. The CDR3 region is CASSLIGLSSGANVLTF. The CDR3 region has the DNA TGTGCCAGCAGCTTAATCGGACTGAGTTCTGGGGCCAACGTCCTGACTTTC.

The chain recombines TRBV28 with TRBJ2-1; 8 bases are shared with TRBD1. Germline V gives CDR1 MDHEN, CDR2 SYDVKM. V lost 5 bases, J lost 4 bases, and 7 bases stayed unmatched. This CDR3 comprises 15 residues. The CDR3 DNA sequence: TGTGCCAGCAGTCCTGGACAGGGAAATTACAATGAGCAGTTCTTC. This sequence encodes CASSPGQGNYNEQFF.

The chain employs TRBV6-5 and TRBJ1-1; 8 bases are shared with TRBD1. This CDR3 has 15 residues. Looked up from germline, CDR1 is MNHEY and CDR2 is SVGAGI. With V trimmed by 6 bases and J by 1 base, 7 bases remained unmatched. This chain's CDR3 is CASRDHGTGNTEAFF. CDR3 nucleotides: TGTGCCAGCAGAGACCACGGGACAGGGAACACTGAAGCTTTCTTT.

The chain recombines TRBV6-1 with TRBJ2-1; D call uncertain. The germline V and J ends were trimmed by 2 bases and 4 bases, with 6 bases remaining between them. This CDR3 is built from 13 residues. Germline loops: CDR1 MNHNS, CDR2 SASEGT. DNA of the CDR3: TGTGCCAGCAGTGAATTGGGTTACAATGAGCAGTTCTTC. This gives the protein CASSELGYNEQFF.

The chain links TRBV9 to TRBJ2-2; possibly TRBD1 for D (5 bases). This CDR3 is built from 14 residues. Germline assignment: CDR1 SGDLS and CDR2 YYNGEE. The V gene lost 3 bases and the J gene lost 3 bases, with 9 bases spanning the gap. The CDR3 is CASSAPGYTGELFF. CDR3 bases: TGTGCCAGCAGCGCCCCAGGGTACACCGGGGAGCTGTTTTTT.

CDR3 sequence reads: CASSEPGGNEKLFF. CDR3 bases: TGTGCCAGCAGTGAACCCGGGGGTAATGAAAAACTGTTTTTT. This rearrangement joins TRBV6-1 to TRBJ1-4, with D tentatively TRBD1 (5 bases). Trimming removed 2 bases from V and 4 bases from J, with 8 bases in between. The CDR3 is 14 residues long. The germline CDR1 and CDR2 sequences are MNHNS and SASEGT.

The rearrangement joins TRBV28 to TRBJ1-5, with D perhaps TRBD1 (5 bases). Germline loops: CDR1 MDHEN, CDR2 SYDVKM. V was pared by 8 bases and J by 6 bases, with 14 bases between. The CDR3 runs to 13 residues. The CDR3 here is CASGWGGPQPQHF. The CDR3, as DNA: TGTGCCAGCGGATGGGGGGGACCTCAGCCCCAGCATTTT.

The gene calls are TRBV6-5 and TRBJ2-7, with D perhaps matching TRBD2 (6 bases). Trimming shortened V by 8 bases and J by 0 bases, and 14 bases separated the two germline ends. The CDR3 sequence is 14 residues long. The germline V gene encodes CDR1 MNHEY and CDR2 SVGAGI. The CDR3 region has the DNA TGTGCCAGCCGGGACGGGGGTAGCTCCTACGAGCAGTACTTC. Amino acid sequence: CASRDGGSSYEQYF.

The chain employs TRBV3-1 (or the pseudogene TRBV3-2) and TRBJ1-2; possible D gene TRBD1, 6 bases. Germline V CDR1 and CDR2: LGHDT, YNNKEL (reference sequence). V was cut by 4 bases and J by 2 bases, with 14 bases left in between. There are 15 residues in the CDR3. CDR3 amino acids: CASSRRGTQNYGYTF. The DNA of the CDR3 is TGTGCCAGCAGCCGACGCGGGACACAGAACTATGGCTACACCTTC.

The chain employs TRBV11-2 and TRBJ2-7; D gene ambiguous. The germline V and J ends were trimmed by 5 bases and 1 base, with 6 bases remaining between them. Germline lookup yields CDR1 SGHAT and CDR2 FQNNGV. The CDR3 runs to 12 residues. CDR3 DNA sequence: TGTGCCAGCAGCATCGGATCCTACGAGCAGTACTTC. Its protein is CASSIGSYEQYF.

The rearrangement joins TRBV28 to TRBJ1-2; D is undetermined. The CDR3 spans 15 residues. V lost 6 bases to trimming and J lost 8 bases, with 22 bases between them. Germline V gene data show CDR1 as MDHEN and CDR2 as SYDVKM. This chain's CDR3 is CASSEPSWTVGGYTF. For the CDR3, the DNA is TGTGCCAGCAGCGAGCCCTCCTGGACGGTGGGGGGCTACACCTTC.

DNA of the CDR3: TGTGCCAGCAGTAACAGGGTGTTAGGCAATGAGCAGTTCTTC. This translates into CASSNRVLGNEQFF. The chain carries TRBV6-5 and TRBJ2-1; a possible D gene is TRBD1 (6 bases). Germline CDR1 is MNHEY and CDR2 is SVGAGI. Trimming removed 5 bases at V and 6 bases at J, with 14 bases between. This CDR3 is 14 amino acids long.

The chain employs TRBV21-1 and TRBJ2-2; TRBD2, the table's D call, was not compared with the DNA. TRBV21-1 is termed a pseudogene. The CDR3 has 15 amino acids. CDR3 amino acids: CASSKQGGSVGELFF. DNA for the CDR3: TGTGCCAGCAGCAAACAGGGAGGGTCGGTCGGGGAGCTGTTTTTT.

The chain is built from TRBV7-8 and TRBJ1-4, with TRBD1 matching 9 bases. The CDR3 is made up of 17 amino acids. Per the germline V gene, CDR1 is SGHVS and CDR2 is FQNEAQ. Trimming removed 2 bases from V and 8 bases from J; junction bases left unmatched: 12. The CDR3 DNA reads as TGTGCCAGCAGCTTAATGGGACAGGGTCGGGTGAGCGAAAAACTGTTTTTT. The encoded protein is CASSLMGQGRVSEKLFF.

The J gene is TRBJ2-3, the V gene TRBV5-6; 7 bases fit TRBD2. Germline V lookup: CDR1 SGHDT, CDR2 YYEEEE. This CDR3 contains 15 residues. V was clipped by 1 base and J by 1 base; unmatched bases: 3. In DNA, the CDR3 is TGTGCCAGCAGCTTGATTGCGGGGGGCACAGATACGCAGTATTTT. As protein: CASSLIAGGTDTQYF.